The entry below gives a single TCR beta chain sequence along with its context. Its specificity is not known. Generated by immunoSEQ multiplex PCR, the TCRdb table keeps only in-frame clones and is missing some. This table holds approximately 120,000 clones, 84% found once. The CDR3 has 18 amino acids. Germline CDR1 reads MNHEY; CDR2 reads SVGEGT. Trimming cost V 6 bases and J 5 bases; bases outside gene matches: 21. This sample was taken from a study of T cell responses to AZD1222 COVID-19 vaccine. Study results and caveats: Mostly white British, mostly female donors; authors suggested clonal diversity may be underestimated. Nearly half of spike-specific TCRs reportedly target variant regions that are unmutated in the B.1.351 and B.1.1.7 variants. The CD4 TCRs associated with vaccination extended across spike and predominated at 160-218 and 743-854. Among AZD1222 vaccinees, only five or six were seropositive at baseline.

The chain recombines TRBV6-2 or TRBV6-3 with TRBJ2-7; 8 bases line up with TRBD2. The specimen comprised peripheral blood, sampled 28 days after the second AZD1222 dose. The source of this sequence is an adult who received the AZD1222 COVID-19 vaccine. The CDR3 coding sequence is TGTGCCAGCAGCCCCTCGGTGGCGGGGGGACATCATGCCAACGAGCAGTACTTC. As protein: CASSPSVAGGHHANEQYF.